This record covers a single TCR beta chain. Antigen specificity is unknown. V was clipped by 4 bases and J by 5 bases, with 21 bases between them. The CDR3 contains 18 residues. These data come from a study of chemoradiotherapy in HPV16-positive cancers. Over chemoradiotherapy, repertoires were sampled more than once. The data were produced by immunoSEQ multiplex PCR, yet TCRdb's version contains in-frame clones alone and is incomplete. Of approximately 9,300 clones in the sample, roughly nine tenths were seen once. Study-wide findings and caveats: Candidate HPV-specific clones and E7-related TCR motifs grew in tumor during treatment.

The source material was blood, sampled from a patient who underwent chemoradiotherapy. This sequence joins TRBV23-1 and TRBJ2-6, with D unresolved. TRBV23-1 is recorded as an ORF, its role being uncertain. The clonotype comes from a human donor with HPV-associated anogenital cancer. The CDR3: CASSRMYTQQSRANVLTF. DNA for the CDR3: TGCGCCAGCAGTCGTATGTATACGCAACAAAGTCGGGCCAACGTCCTGACTTTC.